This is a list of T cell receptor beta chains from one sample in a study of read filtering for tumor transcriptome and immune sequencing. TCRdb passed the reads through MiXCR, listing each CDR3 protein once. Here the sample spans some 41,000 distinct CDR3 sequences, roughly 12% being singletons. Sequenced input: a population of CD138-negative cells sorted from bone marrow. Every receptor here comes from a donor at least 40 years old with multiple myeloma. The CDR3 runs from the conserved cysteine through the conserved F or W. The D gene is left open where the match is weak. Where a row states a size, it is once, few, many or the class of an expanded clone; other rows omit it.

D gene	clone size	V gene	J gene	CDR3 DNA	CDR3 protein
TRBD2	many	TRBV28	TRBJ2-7	TGTGCCAGCGGATTCACTAGCGGGGGGACCTCCTACGAGCAGTACTTC	CASGFTSGGTSYEQYF
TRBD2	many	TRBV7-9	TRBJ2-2	TGTGCCAGCAGCTCTAACTCGGGGGGGCTTAGCGGGGAGCTGTTTTTT	CASSSNSGGLSGELFF
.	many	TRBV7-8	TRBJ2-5	TGTGCCAGCAGCTTAGGGGGGTGGGACCAGTACTTC	CASSLGGWDQYF
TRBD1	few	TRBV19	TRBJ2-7	TGTGCCAGTAGTGCAAGGGACAGGTTAACCTACGAGCAGTACTTC	CASSARDRLTYEQYF
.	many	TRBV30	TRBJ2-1	TGTGCCCTGTCGGGGGCGGTCAATGAGCAGTTCTTC	CALSGAVNEQFF
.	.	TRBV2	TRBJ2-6	TGTGCCAGCATACCCGGGGTCAACGTCCTGACTTTC	CASIPGVNVLTF
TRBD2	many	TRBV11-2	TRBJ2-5	TGTGCCAGCAGCATCCAAGCGGGGTCTTGGGAGACCCAGTACTTC	CASSIQAGSWETQYF
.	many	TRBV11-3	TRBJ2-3	TGTGCCAGCAGCTTATGGCAGGGACACACAGATACGCAGTATTTT	CASSLWQGHTDTQYF
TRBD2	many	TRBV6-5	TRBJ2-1	TGTGCCAGCAGTCAAGTAGCGGGGGCGAAATACAATGAGCAGTTCTTC	CASSQVAGAKYNEQFF
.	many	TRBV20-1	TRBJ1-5	TGCAGTGCTAGTCCTCACCGGGACAGCAATCAGCCCCAGCATTTT	CSASPHRDSNQPQHF
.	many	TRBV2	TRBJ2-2	TGTGCCTGGCCGGCCACGGCGACCACCGGGGAGCTGTTTTTT	CAWPATATTGELFF
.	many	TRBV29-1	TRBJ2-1	TGCAGCGTTAACCCGGGACACCGGGATGAGCAGTTCTTC	CSVNPGHRDEQFF
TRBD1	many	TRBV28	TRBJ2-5	TGTGCCAGCAGTTTACCGGGACAGCAGAAAGAGACCCAGTACTTC	CASSLPGQQKETQYF
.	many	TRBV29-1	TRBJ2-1	TGCAGCGCCACCTACAATGAGCAGTTCTTC	CSATYNEQFF
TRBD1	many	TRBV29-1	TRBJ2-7	TGCAGCGTTGCTTCGGGACAGGGCTTTGGGGAGCAGTACTTC	CSVASGQGFGEQYF
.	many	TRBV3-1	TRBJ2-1	TGTGCCAGCAGCCAGAGGACTCAAACGAATGAGCAGTTCTTC	CASSQRTQTNEQFF
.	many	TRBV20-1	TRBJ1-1	TGCAGTGCTAGAGATCGGGGCGGCCACATGAACACTGAAGCTTTCTTT	CSARDRGGHMNTEAFF
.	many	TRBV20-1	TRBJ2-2	TGCAGTGCTTCGCCAGGGTTCGGCACCGGGGAGCTGTTTTTT	CSASPGFGTGELFF
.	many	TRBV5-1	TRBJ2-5	TGCGCCAGCAGCCCGTCAGGTCGGGGGGCCCAGGAGACCCAGTACTTC	CASSPSGRGAQETQYF
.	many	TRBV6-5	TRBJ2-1	TGTGCCAGCAGTTACTCCGAGAATAATGAGCAGTTCTTC	CASSYSENNEQFF
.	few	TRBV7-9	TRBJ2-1	TGTGCCAGCAGCTTACTGACAGCCAACAATGAGCAGTTCTTC	CASSLLTANNEQFF
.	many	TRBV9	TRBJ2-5	TGTGCCAGCAGCGGCCGGGGTCCTCCAGAGACCCAGTACTTC	CASSGRGPPETQYF
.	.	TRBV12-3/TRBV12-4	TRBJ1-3	TGTGCCGGCAGTTTCGGTCCTGGGGACACCATATATTTT	CAGSFGPGDTIYF
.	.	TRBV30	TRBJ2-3	TGTGCCTGGAGAGGTTTAGGGCCACGGGATACGCAGTATTTT	CAWRGLGPRDTQYF
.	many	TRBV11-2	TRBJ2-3	TGTGCCAGCAGCCCCCCTGGGGGTACGCAGTATTTT	CASSPPGGTQYF
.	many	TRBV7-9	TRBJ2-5	TGTGCCAGCAGTCATATCCTTCCAGACGATGAGACCCAGTACTTC	CASSHILPDDETQYF
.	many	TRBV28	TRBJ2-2	TGTGCCAGCAGTTTATTTCAGGGCTCAGGGGAGCTGTTTTTT	CASSLFQGSGELFF
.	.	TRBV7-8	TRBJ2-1	TGTGCCAGCAGCTTATTCGTAACAACGGGTCACAATGAGCAGTTCTTC	CASSLFVTTGHNEQFF
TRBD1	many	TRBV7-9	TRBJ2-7	TGTGCCAGCAGCTTAGAATTACCGGGACAGAACTTCGACGAGCAGTACTTC	CASSLELPGQNFDEQYF
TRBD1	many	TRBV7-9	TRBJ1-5	TGTGCCAGCAGCTTTGCCGGGACAGTCAATCAGCCCCAGCATTTT	CASSFAGTVNQPQHF
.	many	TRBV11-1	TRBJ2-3	TGTGCCAGCAGCTTAGCGAGCCATACAGATACGCAGTATTTT	CASSLASHTDTQYF
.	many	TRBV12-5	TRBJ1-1	TGTGCTAGTGGTTTGGTTCGGCAGCCCAACACTGAAGCTTTCTTT	CASGLVRQPNTEAFF
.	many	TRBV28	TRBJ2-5	TGTGCCAGCAGCACAGGAGATGTTAAAGAGACCCAGTACTTC	CASSTGDVKETQYF
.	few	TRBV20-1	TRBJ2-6	TGCGGTGCTAATGATAGGAACTCTGGGGCCAACGTCCTGACTTTC	CGANDRNSGANVLTF
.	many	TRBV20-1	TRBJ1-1	TGCAGTGAAAGCGGAGGGCGGGGAGGTTGGGACACTGAAGCTTTCTTT	CSESGGRGGWDTEAFF
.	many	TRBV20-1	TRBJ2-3	TGCAGTGCTAGAGGGGGCCGGGGAGATACGCAGTATTTT	CSARGGRGDTQYF
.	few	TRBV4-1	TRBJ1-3	TGCGCCAGCAGCCAACAGGCGAGCAGGGGTAACACCATATATTTT	CASSQQASRGNTIYF
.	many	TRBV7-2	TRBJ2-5	TGTGCCAGCAGCGGGAAGGTCAGAGAGACCCAGTACTTC	CASSGKVRETQYF
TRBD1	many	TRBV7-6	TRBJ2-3	TGTGCCAGCAGCCATGGGACAGGGTCCACAGATACGCAGTATTTT	CASSHGTGSTDTQYF
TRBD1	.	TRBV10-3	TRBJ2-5	TGTGCCATCAGTGAGGCGACAGGGGAAGAGACCCAGTACTTC	CAISEATGEETQYF
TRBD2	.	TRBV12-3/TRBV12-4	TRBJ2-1	TGTGCCATTCACACCGGGGGGAATGAGCAGTTCTTC	CAIHTGGNEQFF